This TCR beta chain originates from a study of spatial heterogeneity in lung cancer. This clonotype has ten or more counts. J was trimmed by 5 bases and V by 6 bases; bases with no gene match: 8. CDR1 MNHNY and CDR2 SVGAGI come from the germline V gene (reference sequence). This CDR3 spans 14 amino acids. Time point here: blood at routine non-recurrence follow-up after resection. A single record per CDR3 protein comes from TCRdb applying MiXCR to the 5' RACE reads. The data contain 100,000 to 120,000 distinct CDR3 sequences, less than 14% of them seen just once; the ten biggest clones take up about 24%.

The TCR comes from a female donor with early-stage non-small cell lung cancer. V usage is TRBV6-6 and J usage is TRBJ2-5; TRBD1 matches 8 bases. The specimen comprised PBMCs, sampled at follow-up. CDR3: CASRPGQGLETQYF. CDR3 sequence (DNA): TGTGCCAGCAGGCCCGGACAGGGTCTGGAGACCCAGTACTTC.